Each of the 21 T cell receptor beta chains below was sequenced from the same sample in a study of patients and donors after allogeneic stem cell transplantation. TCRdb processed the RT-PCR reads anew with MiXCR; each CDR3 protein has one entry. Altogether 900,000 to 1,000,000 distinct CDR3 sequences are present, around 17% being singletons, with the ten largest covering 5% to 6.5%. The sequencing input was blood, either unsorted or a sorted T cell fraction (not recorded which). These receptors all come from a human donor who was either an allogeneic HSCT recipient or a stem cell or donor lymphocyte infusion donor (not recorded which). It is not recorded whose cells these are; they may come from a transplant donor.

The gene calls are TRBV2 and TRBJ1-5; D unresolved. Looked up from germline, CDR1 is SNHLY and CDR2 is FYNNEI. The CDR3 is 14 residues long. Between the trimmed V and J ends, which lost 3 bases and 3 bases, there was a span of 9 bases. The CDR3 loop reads CASSDQALNQPQHF. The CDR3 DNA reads TGTGCCAGCAGTGACCAGGCCCTCAATCAGCCCCAGCATTTT.

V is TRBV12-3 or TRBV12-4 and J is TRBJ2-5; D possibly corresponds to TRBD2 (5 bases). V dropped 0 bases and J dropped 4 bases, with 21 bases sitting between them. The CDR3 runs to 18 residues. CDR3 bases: TGTGCCAGCAGTTTAGCCCCCGGTCGCACGGGGTTGGCAGAGACCCAGTACTTC. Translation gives CASSLAPGRTGLAETQYF.

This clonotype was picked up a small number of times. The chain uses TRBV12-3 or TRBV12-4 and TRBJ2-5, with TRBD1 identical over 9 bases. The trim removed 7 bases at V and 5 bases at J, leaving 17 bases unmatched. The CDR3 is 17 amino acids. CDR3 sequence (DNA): TGTGCCAGCAAAACGGGACAGGGAACCCTAGGGGGGGAGACCCAGTACTTC. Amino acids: CASKTGQGTLGGETQYF.

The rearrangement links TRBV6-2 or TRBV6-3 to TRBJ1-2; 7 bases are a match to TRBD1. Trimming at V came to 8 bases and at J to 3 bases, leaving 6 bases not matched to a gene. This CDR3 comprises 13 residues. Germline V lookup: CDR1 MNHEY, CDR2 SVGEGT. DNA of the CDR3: TGTGCCAGCGCCGGGACAGTCTACTATGGCTACACCTTC. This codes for CASAGTVYYGYTF.

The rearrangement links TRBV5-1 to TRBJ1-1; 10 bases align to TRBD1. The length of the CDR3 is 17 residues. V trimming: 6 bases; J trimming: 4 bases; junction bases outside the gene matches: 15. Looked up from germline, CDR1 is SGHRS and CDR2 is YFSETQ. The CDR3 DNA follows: TGCGCCAGCACCCGTACCGGGACAGGGGAATCTGGCACTGAAGCTTTCTTT. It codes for CASTRTGTGESGTEAFF.

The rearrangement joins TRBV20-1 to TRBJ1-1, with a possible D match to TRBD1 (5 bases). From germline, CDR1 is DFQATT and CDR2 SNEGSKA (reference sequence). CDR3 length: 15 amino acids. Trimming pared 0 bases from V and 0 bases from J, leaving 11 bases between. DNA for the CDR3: TGCAGTGCTAGAGACAGGGTACCTCTGAACACTGAAGCTTTCTTT. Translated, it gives CSARDRVPLNTEAFF.

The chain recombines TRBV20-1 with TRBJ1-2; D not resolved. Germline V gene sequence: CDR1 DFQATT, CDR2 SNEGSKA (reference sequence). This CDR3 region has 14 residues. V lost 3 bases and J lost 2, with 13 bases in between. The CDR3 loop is CSASWSGVNYGYTF. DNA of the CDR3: TGCAGTGCTAGTTGGTCCGGGGTGAACTATGGCTACACCTTC.

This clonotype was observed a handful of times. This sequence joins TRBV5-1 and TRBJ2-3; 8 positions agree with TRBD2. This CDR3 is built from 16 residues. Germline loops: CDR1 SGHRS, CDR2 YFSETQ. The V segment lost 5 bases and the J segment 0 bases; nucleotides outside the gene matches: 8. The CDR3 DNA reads TGCGCCAGCAGTCCCTGGGCGGGGGGTAGCACAGATACGCAGTATTTT. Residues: CASSPWAGGSTDTQYF.

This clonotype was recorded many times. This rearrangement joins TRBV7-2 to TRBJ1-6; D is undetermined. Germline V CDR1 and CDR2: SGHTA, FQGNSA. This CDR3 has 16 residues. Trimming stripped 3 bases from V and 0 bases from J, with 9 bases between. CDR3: CASSLGRSSYNSPLHF. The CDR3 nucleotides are TGTGCCAGCAGCTTGGGCAGGAGCTCCTATAATTCACCCCTCCACTTT.

This CDR3 is CASRPTTGIVGNTIYF. CDR3 coding DNA: TGTGCCAGCAGGCCCACGACAGGGATCGTTGGAAACACCATATATTTT. The chain is built from TRBV12-3 or TRBV12-4 and TRBJ1-3, with TRBD1 identical over 7 bases. V lost 6 bases to trimming and J lost 3 bases; unmatched junction nucleotides: 11. CDR3 length: 16 residues.

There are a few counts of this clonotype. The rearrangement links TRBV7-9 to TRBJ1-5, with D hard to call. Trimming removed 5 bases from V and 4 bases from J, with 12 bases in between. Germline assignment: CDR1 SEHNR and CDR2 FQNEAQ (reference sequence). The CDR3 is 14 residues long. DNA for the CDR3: TGTGCCAGCAGCAAAGGCGGCTTGAATCAGCCCCAGCATTTT. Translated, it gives CASSKGGLNQPQHF.

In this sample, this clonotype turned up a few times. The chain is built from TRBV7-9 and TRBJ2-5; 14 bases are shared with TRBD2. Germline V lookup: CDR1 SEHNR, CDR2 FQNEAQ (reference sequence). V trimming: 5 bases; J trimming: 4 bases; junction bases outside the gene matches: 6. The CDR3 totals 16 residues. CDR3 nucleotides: TGTGCCAGCAGCACGACTAGCGGGAGGGCCGGAGAGACCCAGTACTTC. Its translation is CASSTTSGRAGETQYF.

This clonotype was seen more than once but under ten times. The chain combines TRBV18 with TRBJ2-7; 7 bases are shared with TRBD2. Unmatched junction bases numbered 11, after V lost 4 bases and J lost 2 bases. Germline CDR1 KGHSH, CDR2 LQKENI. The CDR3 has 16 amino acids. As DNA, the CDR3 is TGTGCCAGCTCACGAACCCCCATGGGAGGGCCCTACGAGCAGTACTTC. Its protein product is CASSRTPMGGPYEQYF.

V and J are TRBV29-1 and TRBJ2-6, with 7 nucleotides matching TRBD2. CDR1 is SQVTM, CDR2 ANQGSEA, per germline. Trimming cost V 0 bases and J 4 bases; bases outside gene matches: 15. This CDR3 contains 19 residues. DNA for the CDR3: TGCAGCGTTGAAGATCGCCTAGAAGGGAGGGGTGGAGGGGCCAACGTCCTGACTTTC. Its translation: CSVEDRLEGRGGGANVLTF. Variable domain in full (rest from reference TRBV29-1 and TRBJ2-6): SAVISQKPSRDICQRGTSLTIQCQVDSQVTMMFWYRQQPGQSLTLIATANQGSEATYESGFVIDKFPISRPNLTFSTLTVSNMSPEDSSIYLCSVEDRLEGRGGGANVLTFGAGSRLTVL.

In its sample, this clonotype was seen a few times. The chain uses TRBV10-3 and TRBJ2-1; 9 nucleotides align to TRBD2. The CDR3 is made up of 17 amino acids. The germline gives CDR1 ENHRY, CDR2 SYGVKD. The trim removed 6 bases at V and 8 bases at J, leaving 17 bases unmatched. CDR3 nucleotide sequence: TGTGCCATCAGCTTGGATTCAGGACTAGCGCCCGGGGATGAGCAGTTCTTC. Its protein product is CAISLDSGLAPGDEQFF.

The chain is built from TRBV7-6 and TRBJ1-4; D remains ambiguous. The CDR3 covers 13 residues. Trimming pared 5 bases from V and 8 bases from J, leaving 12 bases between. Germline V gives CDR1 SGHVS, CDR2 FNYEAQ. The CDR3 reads CASSREAEEKLFF. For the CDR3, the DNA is TGTGCCAGCAGCAGGGAGGCTGAGGAAAAACTGTTTTTT.

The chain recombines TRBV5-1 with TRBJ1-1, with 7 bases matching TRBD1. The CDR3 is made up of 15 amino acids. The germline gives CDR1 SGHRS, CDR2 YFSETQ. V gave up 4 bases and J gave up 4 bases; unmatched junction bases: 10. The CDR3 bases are TGCGCCAGCAGCATAACCCGACAGGGAGGCACTGAAGCTTTCTTT. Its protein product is CASSITRQGGTEAFF.

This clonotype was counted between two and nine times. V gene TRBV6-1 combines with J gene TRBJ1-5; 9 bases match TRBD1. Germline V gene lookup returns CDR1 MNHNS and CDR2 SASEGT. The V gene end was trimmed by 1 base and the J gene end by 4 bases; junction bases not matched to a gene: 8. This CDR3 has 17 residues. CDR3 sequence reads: CASSEGTGTGRNQPQHF. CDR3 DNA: TGTGCCAGCAGTGAAGGGACCGGGACAGGGAGGAATCAGCCCCAGCATTTT.

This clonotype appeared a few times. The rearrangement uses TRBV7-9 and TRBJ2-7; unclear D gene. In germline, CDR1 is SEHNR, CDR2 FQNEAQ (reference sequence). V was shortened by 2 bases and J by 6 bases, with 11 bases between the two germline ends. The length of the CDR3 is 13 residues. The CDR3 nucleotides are TGTGCCAGCAGCTTATTCGGGTCGGGCGAGCAGTACTTC. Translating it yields CASSLFGSGEQYF.

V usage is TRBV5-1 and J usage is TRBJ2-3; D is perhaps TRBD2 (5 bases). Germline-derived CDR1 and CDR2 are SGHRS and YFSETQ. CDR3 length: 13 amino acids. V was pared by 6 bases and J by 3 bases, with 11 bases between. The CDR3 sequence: CASIDGVTDTQYF. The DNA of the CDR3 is TGCGCCAGCATTGACGGGGTGACAGATACGCAGTATTTT.

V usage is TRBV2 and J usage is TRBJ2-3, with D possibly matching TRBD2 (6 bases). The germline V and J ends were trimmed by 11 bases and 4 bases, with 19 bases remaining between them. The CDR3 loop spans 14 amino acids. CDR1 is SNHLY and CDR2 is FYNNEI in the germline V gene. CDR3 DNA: TGTGCCGTCCGGATAGCGGAGGAAGCAGATACGCAGTATTTT. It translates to CAVRIAEEADTQYF.